This paragraph covers one T cell receptor beta chain sequence. Antigen: not known. Germline loops: CDR1 SGHTA, CDR2 FQGNSA. V dropped 0 bases and J dropped 0 bases, with 12 bases sitting between them. This CDR3 comprises 17 residues. This entry belongs to a study of cytomegalovirus exposure and HLA in healthy donors. Study-level results: Presence/absence analyses rested on an assumption that sequencing depth was roughly uniform across donors. Fewer N-insertions than the roughly 700-donor mean were reportedly shown by an Asian-associated ancestry cluster in a later analysis. Researchers counted approximately 160 TCR beta chains as cytomegalovirus-associated. In all likelihood, a cluster of highly shared sequence variants was a sequencing artifact.

60 Vbeta and 13 Jbeta primers were used in PCR. Using immunoSEQ multiplex PCR, the repertoire was profiled, and TCRdb retains in-frame clones only, with some absent. Found here are tens of thousands of clones, more than 60% of them singletons; the top ten hold less than 3.5%. This TCR was recovered from a woman in her twenties or thirties in good health and CMV-seronegative. The specimen was PBMCs. The chain employs TRBV7-2 and TRBJ1-3, with a tentative D call TRBD1 (5 bases). As DNA, the CDR3 is TGTGCCAGCAGCTTAGCGACAGTTGGTGGCTCTGGAAACACCATATATTTT. It encodes CASSLATVGGSGNTIYF.